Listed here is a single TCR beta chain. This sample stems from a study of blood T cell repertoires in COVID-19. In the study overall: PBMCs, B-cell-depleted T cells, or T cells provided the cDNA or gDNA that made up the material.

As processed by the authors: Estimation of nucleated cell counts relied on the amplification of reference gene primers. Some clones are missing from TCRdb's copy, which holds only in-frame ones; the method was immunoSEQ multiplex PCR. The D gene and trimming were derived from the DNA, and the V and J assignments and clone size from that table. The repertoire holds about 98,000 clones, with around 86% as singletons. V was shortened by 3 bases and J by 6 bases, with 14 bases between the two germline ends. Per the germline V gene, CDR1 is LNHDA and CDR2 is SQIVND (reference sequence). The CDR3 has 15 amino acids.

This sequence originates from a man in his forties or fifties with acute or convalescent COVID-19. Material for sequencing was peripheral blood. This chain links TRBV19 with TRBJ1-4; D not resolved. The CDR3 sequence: CASSISGRSYEKLFF. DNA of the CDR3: TGTGCCAGTAGTATCAGTGGAAGGAGTTATGAAAAACTGTTTTTT.